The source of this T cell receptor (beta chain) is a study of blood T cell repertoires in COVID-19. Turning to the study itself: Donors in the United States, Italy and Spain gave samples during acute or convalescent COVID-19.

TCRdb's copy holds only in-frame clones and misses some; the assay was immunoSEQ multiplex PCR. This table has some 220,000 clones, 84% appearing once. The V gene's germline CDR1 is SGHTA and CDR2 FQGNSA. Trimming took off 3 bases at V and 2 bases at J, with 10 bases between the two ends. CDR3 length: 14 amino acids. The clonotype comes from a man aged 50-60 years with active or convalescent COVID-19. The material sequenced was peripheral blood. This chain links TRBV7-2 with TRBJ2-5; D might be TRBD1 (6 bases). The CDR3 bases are TGTGCCAGCAGCTTCGTAGGACAGCAAGAGACCCAGTACTTC. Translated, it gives CASSFVGQQETQYF.